This TCR beta chain was obtained from a study of cytomegalovirus exposure and HLA in healthy donors. General observations from the study: The productive fraction for most TCR beta V segments was about 87% or about 30% in an earlier analysis.

The germline gives CDR1 SNHLY, CDR2 FYNNEI. CDR3 length: 14 amino acids. V was cut by 2 bases and J by 5 bases, with 13 bases left in between. About this clone itself: Its specificity is unknown.

PCR involved 60 Vbeta and 13 Jbeta primers. Here immunoSEQ multiplex PCR was the method, and the copy in TCRdb shows in-frame clones only, minus some. Seen here are around 170,000 clones, 75% to 90% observed once, and the top ten hold roughly 0.73%. Sequencing input: PBMCs. The rearrangement uses TRBV2 and TRBJ2-7, with TRBD1 as a possible D gene (5 bases). The receptor was derived from a woman between 18 and 29 years old in good health and CMV-seronegative. The CDR3: CASSEYAGNHEQYF. CDR3 nucleotides: TGTGCCAGCAGTGAATATGCAGGGAACCACGAGCAGTACTTC.